This T cell receptor beta chain was documented in a study of T cell responses to AZD1222 COVID-19 vaccine. The protocol was immunoSEQ multiplex PCR, while the TCRdb copy is restricted to in-frame clones and leaves out a portion. The sample gives fewer than 200,000 clones, around nine tenths of which show up once; 0.85% to 1.1% is in the top ten. V was clipped by 0 bases and J by 5 bases; unmatched bases: 6. Germline lookup yields CDR1 SGHRS and CDR2 YFSETQ. CDR3 length: 17 amino acids. General study results and limits: The breadth and depth of Spike-specific TCRs increased once two AZD1222 doses had been given. Clonal diversity was possibly underestimated, and white British individuals and females predominated among donors. Baseline testing showed seropositivity in only a handful of AZD1222 recipients.

Second-dose timings of about 4 or about 12 weeks were pooled. A note on this clone: Its specificity is unknown.

The specimen comprised peripheral blood, sampled 28 days after the second AZD1222 dose. The receptor comes from an adult who received the AZD1222 COVID-19 vaccine. The chain joins TRBV5-1 to TRBJ2-2, with 11 nucleotides matching TRBD2. The CDR3 sequence: CASSLVAGGPQTGELFF. DNA for the CDR3: TGCGCCAGCAGCTTGGTAGCGGGGGGGCCCCAAACCGGGGAGCTGTTTTTT.